This T cell receptor (beta chain) derives from a study of blood T cell repertoires in COVID-19. Here immunoSEQ multiplex PCR was the method, and the copy in TCRdb shows in-frame clones only, minus some. Of under 200,000 clones in the sample, around 92% were seen once. The V gene's germline CDR1 is DFQATT and CDR2 SNEGSKA (reference sequence). V was cut by 7 bases and J by 5 bases, with 11 bases left in between. This CDR3 has 11 residues. This clonotype originated in a woman in her late teens or twenties who had recovered from COVID-19. The sequencing sample was made of PBMCs or T cells enriched from blood (not recorded which). This chain uses TRBV20-1 with TRBJ1-1, with D uncertain. This CDR3 is CSGQEGTEAFF. The CDR3 DNA sequence: TGCAGTGGGCAGGAGGGTACTGAAGCTTTCTTT.